This T cell receptor beta chain was captured in a study of blood T cell repertoires in COVID-19. Using immunoSEQ multiplex PCR, the repertoire was profiled, and TCRdb retains in-frame clones only, with some absent. The sample has fewer than 400,000 clones, under 95% seen once. This clone has just one count. Germline loops: CDR1 LNHNV, CDR2 YYDKDF (reference sequence). CDR3 size: 12 residues. V gave up 3 bases and J gave up 8 bases, with 8 bases separating them. The V call is TRBV15, the J call TRBJ2-1; possibly TRBD2 for D (6 bases). The specimen sequenced was PBMCs or T cells enriched from blood (not recorded which). The sequence was collected from a woman in her 30s who had recovered from COVID-19. The CDR3 DNA reads TGTGCCACCAGCAGTCCGGGAGATGAGCAGTTCTTC. The encoded protein is CATSSPGDEQFF.